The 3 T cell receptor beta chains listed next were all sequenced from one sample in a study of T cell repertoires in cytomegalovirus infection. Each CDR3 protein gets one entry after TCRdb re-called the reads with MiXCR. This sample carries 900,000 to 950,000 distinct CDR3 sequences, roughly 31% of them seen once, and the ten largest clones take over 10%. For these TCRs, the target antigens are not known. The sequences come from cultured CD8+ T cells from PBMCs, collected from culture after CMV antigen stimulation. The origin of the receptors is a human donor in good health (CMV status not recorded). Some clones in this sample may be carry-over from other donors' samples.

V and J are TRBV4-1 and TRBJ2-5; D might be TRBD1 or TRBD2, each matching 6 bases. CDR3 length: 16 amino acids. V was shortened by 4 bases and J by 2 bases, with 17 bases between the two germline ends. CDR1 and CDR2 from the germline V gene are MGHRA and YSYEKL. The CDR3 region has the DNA TGCGCCAGCAGCCTGCGGACGGGGGCAAATCAAGAGACCCAGTACTTC. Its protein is CASSLRTGANQETQYF.

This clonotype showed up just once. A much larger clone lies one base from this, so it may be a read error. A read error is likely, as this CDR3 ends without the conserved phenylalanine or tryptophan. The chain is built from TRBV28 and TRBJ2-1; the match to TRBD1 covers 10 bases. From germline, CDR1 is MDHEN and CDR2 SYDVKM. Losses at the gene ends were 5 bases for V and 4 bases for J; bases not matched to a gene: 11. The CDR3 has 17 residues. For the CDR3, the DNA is TGTGCCAGCAGTACCACTCGACAGGGGGCGAATTACAATGAGCAGTTCTCC. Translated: CASSTTRQGANYNEQFS.

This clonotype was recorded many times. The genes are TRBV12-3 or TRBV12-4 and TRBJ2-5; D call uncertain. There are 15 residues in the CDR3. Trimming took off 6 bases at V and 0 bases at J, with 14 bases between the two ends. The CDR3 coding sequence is TGTGCCAGCAGACTGACGGAAACGCACCAAGAGACCCAGTACTTC. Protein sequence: CASRLTETHQETQYF.